Each of the 15 T cell receptor beta chains below was sequenced from the same sample in a study of blood T cell repertoires in COVID-19. Data came from immunoSEQ multiplex PCR; TCRdb stores just in-frame clones and leaves some out. Of almost 50,000 clones in the sample, 79% are singletons; the top ten hold more than 25%. The sequenced material came from peripheral blood. The receptors stem from a man aged 70-80 years with acute or convalescent COVID-19.

The chain combines TRBV27 with TRBJ1-4; the match to TRBD1 covers 8 bases. The ends lost 5 bases at V and 3 bases at J; junction bases unmatched: 5. In germline, CDR1 is MNHEY, CDR2 SMNVEV (reference sequence). The CDR3 length is 15 residues. CDR3 amino acids: CASSRQGRANEKLFF. The CDR3 nucleotides are TGTGCCAGCAGTCGACAGGGGCGGGCTAATGAAAAACTGTTTTTT.

This chain uses TRBV10-2 with TRBJ2-1; TRBD2 matches 10 bases. Trimming took 6 bases from V and 5 from J; bases not matched to a gene: 4. The CDR3 runs to 14 residues. CDR1 and CDR2 from the germline V gene are WSHSY and SAAADI. CDR3 loop: CASRGLAEDNEQFF. In DNA form, the CDR3 reads TGCGCCAGCAGAGGACTAGCGGAGGACAATGAGCAGTTCTTC.

V gene TRBV5-1 combines with J gene TRBJ2-3; 8 bases fit TRBD2. The V gene end was trimmed by 3 bases and the J gene end by 5 bases; junction bases not matched to a gene: 8. Germline lookup yields CDR1 SGHRS and CDR2 YFSETQ. This CDR3 contains 15 residues. CDR3 nucleotide sequence: TGCGCCAGCAGCTACAGCGGGGGCACTAGAGATACGCAGTATTTT. It yields the protein CASSYSGGTRDTQYF.

The chain employs TRBV10-1 and TRBJ2-3; TRBD2 agrees at 8 bases. The V gene end was trimmed by 6 bases and the J gene end by 6 bases; junction bases not matched to a gene: 8. There are 14 residues in the CDR3. Looked up from germline, CDR1 is WNHNN and CDR2 is SYGVQD (reference sequence). CDR3 DNA sequence: TGCGCCAGCAGAGCGGGGGCCGAGGGGGATACGCAGTATTTT. It specifies CASRAGAEGDTQYF.

The chain joins TRBV6-2 or TRBV6-3 to TRBJ1-4, with 8 bases identical to TRBD1. The germline V gene encodes CDR1 MNHEY and CDR2 SVGEGT. V was clipped by 6 bases and J by 3 bases; unmatched bases: 6. This CDR3 region has 15 residues. The CDR3 DNA reads as TGTGCCAGCAGCTCAGGGACAGGATCTAATGAAAAACTGTTTTTT. Translated, it gives CASSSGTGSNEKLFF.

The gene calls are TRBV28 and TRBJ1-2; perhaps TRBD1 as D (6 bases). The CDR3 loop spans 12 amino acids. V lost 4 bases, J lost 5 bases, and 8 bases lay in between. Germline loops: CDR1 MDHEN, CDR2 SYDVKM. CDR3 residues: CASSYRVYGYTF. In DNA, the CDR3 is TGTGCCAGCAGTTACAGGGTTTATGGCTACACCTTC.

V usage is TRBV7-3 and J usage is TRBJ1-5; TRBD1 matches 8 bases. Germline lookup yields CDR1 SGHTA and CDR2 FQGTGA. The CDR3 is 20 residues long. Germline trimming cut 5 bases from V and 0 bases from J; bases unmatched to any gene: 18. The CDR3 region is CASSRCRGVLDRDSNQPQHF. CDR3 bases: TGTGCCAGCAGCCGTTGTAGAGGCGTACTGGACAGGGATAGCAATCAGCCCCAGCATTTT.

This clone was counted only a few times. It is unclear where the CDR3 begins or ends on the DNA, so no DNA is shown, and the CDR3 is as TCRdb lists it. The CDR3 reads CASSSGTDTQYF. The chain uses TRBV19 and TRBJ2-3; the listed D gene, TRBD2, was not tested against the DNA. The CDR3 sequence runs 12 residues, both termini included. Germline assignment: CDR1 LNHDA and CDR2 SQIVND (reference sequence).

This clone appeared a single time. The chain couples TRBV7-2 to TRBJ2-2; D is unclear. The CDR3 runs to 12 residues. V was cut by 5 bases and J by 3 bases, with 4 bases left in between. Germline V gene data show CDR1 as SGHTA and CDR2 as FQGNSA. CDR3 loop: CASSLYTGELFF. In DNA, the CDR3 is TGTGCCAGCAGCCTATACACCGGGGAGCTGTTTTTT.

The chain combines TRBV9 with TRBJ1-3, with no clear D. Trimming removed 2 bases from V and 0 bases from J, with 6 bases in between. The CDR3 loop spans 14 amino acids. In germline, CDR1 is SGDLS, CDR2 YYNGEE. The CDR3 DNA reads as TGTGCCAGCAGCGTTGGGAGCTCTGGAAACACCATATATTTT. Translation: CASSVGSSGNTIYF.

This chain links TRBV30 with TRBJ1-3; D might be TRBD1 (5 bases). Germline V gene sequence: CDR1 GTSNPN, CDR2 SVGIG (reference sequence). This CDR3 spans 14 amino acids. V lost 2 bases and J 2 bases, leaving 10 bases between the germline ends. The CDR3 region is CAWSLGVPGNTIYF. The CDR3 DNA reads as TGTGCCTGGAGTTTAGGGGTCCCTGGAAACACCATATATTTT.

The chain has TRBV7-5 and TRBJ1-1. TRBV7-5 is assigned pseudogene status. The CDR3 has 14 amino acids. CDR3 sequence: CARSLREPNTEAFF. CDR3 coding DNA: TGTGCCAGAAGCCTACGGGAGCCGAACACTGAAGCTTTCTTT.

This clone was picked up one time. The chain recombines TRBV5-4 with TRBJ2-1, with TRBD2 matching 8 bases. The CDR3 contains 15 residues. Germline-derived CDR1 and CDR2 are SGHNT and YYREEE (reference sequence). J gave up 6 bases and V 4 bases, and 9 bases lay outside the gene matches. As DNA, the CDR3 is TGTGCCAGCAGCCTATTAGGGACTAGAGGCAATGAGCAGTTCTTC. Its translation is CASSLLGTRGNEQFF.

This chain connects TRBV15 to TRBJ1-6; D is unresolved. The CDR3 has 15 amino acids. From germline, CDR1 is LNHNV and CDR2 YYDKDF (reference sequence). The V gene lost 1 base and the J gene lost 5 bases, with 9 bases spanning the gap. The CDR3 coding sequence is TGTGCCACCAGCAGAGTGGCGGGAAATAATTCACCCCTCCACTTT. Residues: CATSRVAGNNSPLHF. The full variable domain, with the rest looked up from reference TRBV15 and TRBJ1-6, is DAMVIQNPRYQVTQFGKPVTLSCSQTLNHNVMYWYQQKSSQAPKLLFHYYDKDFNNEADTPDNFQSRRPNTSFCFLDIRSPGLGDTAMYLCATSRVAGNNSPLHFGNGTRLTVT.

This clone came up once. The V call is TRBV5-5, the J call TRBJ2-7; TRBD2 aligns across 9 bases. CDR1 is SGHKS, CDR2 YYEKEE, per germline (reference sequence). The CDR3 extends over 17 amino acids. Trimming took 0 bases from V and 4 from J; bases not matched to a gene: 11. The CDR3 loop reads CASSLAPSSGNIYEQYF. In DNA form, the CDR3 reads TGTGCCAGCAGCTTGGCCCCCTCTAGCGGGAACATTTACGAGCAGTACTTC.